Sequencing of this T cell receptor (beta chain) was carried out in a study of Tregs in tolerant kidney transplant recipients. Whole-study results and caveats: Biological reproducibility was not directly addressed in this study. The most relevant donor-specific Treg TCRbeta repertoire apparently came from expansion with activated donor B cells.

With respect to this clone: Its antigen is not known.

The protocol was immunoSEQ multiplex PCR, while the TCRdb copy is restricted to in-frame clones and leaves out a portion. This table holds approximately 60,000 clones, under 98% found once. V was shortened by 2 bases and J by 4 bases, with 16 bases between the two germline ends. The CDR3 runs to 16 residues. CDR1 is SGHTA and CDR2 is FQGNSA in the germline V gene. Thawed PBMCs were FACS-sorted into unstimulated CD4+CD25+CD127- regulatory T cells, CD4+CD25- non-regulatory cells, CD4 and CD8 cells. Regulatory T cells were sorted from thawed PBMCs rested overnight at 37°C with approximately 210 IU/ml IL-2.

The sample was Tregs from blood, taken before the transplant. J is TRBJ2-3 and V is TRBV7-2, with a weak D call TRBD2 (6 bases). The TCR comes from a human donor who received a combined kidney and bone marrow transplant. The CDR3 reads CASSLMFQGGADTQYF. CDR3 DNA sequence: TGTGCCAGCAGCTTAATGTTTCAGGGAGGCGCAGATACGCAGTATTTT.